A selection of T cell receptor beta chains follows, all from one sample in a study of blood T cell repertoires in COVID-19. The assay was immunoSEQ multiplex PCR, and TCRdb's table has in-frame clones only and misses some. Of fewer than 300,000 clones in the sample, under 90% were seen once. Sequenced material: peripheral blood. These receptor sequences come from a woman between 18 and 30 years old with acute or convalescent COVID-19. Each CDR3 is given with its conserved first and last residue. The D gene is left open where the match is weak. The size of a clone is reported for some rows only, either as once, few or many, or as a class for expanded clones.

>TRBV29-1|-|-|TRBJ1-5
CSVVETGFNQPQHF
TGCAGCGTTGTGGAAACGGGGTTCAATCAGCCCCAGCATTTT
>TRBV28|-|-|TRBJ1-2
CASNSKVRAGYTF
TGTGCCAGCAACTCTAAAGTCAGGGCTGGCTACACCTTC
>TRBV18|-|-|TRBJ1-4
CASSPDRANEKLFF
TGTGCCAGCTCACCAGACAGAGCTAATGAAAAACTGTTTTTT
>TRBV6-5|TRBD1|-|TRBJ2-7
CASRHQGAGYEQYF
TGTGCCAGCAGACACCAGGGGGCGGGTTACGAGCAGTACTTC
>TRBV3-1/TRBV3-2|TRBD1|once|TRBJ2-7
CASSRRDRGSYEQYF
TGTGCCAGCAGCCGCCGGGACAGGGGGTCGTACGAGCAGTACTTC
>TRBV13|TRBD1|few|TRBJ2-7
CASSLGRQGVYEQYF
TGTGCCAGCAGCTTAGGCCGGCAGGGGGTCTACGAGCAGTACTTC
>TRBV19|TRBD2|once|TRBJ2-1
CASSSSSGGVGEQFF
TGTGCCAGTAGTTCCTCTAGCGGGGGGGTTGGCGAGCAGTTCTTC
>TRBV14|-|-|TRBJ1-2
CASSQDWANGYTF
TGTGCCAGCAGCCAAGATTGGGCAAATGGCTACACCTTC
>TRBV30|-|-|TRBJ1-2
CAWRVGAAGYGYTF
TGTGCCTGGAGGGTCGGAGCCGCGGGCTATGGCTACACCTTC
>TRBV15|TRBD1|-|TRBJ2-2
CATGGRQGHTGELFF
TGTGCCACCGGAGGTCGACAGGGGCACACCGGGGAGCTGTTTTTT
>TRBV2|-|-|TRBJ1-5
CASSEFAAGGSQPQHF
TGTGCCAGCAGTGAATTCGCGGCAGGAGGCTCTCAGCCCCAGCATTTT
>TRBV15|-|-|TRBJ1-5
CATSIGNQPQHF
TGTGCCACCAGCATCGGTAATCAGCCCCAGCATTTT
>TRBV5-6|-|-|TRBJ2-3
CASSFSLGNGDTQYF
TGTGCCAGCAGCTTTTCGCTCGGGAACGGTGATACGCAGTATTTT
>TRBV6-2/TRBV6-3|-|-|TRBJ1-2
CASSYPGLSGYGYTF
TGTGCCAGCAGTTACCCCGGCCTCAGCGGCTATGGCTACACCTTC
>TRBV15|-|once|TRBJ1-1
CATSRDVPSSTGNTEAFF
TGTGCCACCAGCAGAGATGTCCCCTCTTCGACAGGGAACACTGAAGCTTTCTTT
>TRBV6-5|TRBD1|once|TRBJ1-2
CASSFDREGYTF
TGTGCCAGCAGTTTCGACAGGGAAGGCTACACCTTC
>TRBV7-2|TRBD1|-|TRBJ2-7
CASSLRGRQSYEQYF
TGTGCCAGCAGCTTAAGGGGGCGCCAGTCCTACGAGCAGTACTTC
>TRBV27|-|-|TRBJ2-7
CASSPTSLGRSSYEQYF
TGTGCCAGCAGTCCGACCAGCTTGGGTAGGAGCTCCTACGAGCAGTACTTC
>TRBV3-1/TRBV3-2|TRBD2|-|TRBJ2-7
CASSQGLAGGRYEQYF
TGTGCCAGCAGCCAAGGATTAGCGGGAGGGCGCTACGAGCAGTACTTC
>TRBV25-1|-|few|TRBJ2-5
CASRAGGETQYF
TGTGCCAGCAGGGCTGGGGGGGAGACCCAGTACTTC
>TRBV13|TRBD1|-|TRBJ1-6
CASSLQGGGSPLHF
TGTGCCAGCAGCTTACAGGGGGGTGGTTCACCCCTCCACTTT
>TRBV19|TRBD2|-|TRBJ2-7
CASSIGEGSYEQYF
TGTGCCAGTAGTATTGGGGAGGGTTCCTACGAGCAGTACTTC
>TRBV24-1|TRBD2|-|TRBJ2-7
CATSGGSWDEQYF
TGTGCCACCAGTGGCGGGAGTTGGGACGAGCAGTACTTC
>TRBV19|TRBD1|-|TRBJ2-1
CASSIGTGNNEQFF
TGTGCCAGTAGTATAGGGACAGGGAATAATGAGCAGTTCTTC
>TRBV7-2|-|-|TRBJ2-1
CASSLRRGYNEQFF
TGTGCCAGCAGCTTAAGGCGGGGCTACAATGAGCAGTTCTTC
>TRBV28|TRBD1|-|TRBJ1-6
CASSGAGGAYNSPLHF
TGTGCCAGTTCCGGGGCAGGGGGCGCATATAATTCACCCCTCCACTTT
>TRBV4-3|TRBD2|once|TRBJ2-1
CASRRELSNEQFF
TGCGCCAGCAGGCGGGAGTTATCGAATGAGCAGTTCTTC
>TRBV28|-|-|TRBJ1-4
CASSTVAGYEKLFF
TGTGCCAGCAGTACTGTGGCAGGGTATGAAAAACTGTTTTTT
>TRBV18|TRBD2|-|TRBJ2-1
CASSLGLGNEQFF
TGTGCCAGCTCCCTGGGACTAGGAAACGAGCAGTTCTTC
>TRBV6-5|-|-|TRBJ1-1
CASSYRGTHTEAFF
TGTGCCAGCAGTTACCGGGGGACTCACACTGAAGCTTTCTTT
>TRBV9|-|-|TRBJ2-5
CASSVGRGLETQYF
TGTGCCAGCAGCGTAGGACGGGGACTCGAGACCCAGTACTTC
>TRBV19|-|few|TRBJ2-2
CASSIGQGGISNTGELFF
TGTGCCAGTAGTATAGGGCAGGGGGGAATTTCGAACACCGGGGAGCTGTTTTTT
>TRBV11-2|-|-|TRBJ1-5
CASSLGEASNQPQHF
TGTGCCAGCAGCTTAGGTGAAGCTAGCAATCAGCCCCAGCATTTT
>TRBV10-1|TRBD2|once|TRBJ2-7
CASSEAAGAGEQYF
TGCGCCAGCAGTGAGGCAGCGGGAGCGGGAGAGCAGTACTTC
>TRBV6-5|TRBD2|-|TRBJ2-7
CASSYSGTSGAYEQYF
TGTGCCAGCAGTTACTCTGGTACTAGCGGAGCTTACGAGCAGTACTTC
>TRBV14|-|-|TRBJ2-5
CASSQDWSGETQYF
TGTGCCAGCAGCCAAGATTGGAGCGGGGAGACCCAGTACTTC
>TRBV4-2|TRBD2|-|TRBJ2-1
CASSQGMGLANNEQFF
TGTGCCAGCAGCCAAGGAATGGGACTAGCGAACAATGAGCAGTTCTTC
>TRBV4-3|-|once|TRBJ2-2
CASSQETRAGELFF
TGCGCCAGCAGCCAAGAGACCCGGGCCGGGGAGCTGTTTTTT
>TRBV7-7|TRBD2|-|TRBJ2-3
CASSLAGGSADTQYF
TGTGCTAGCAGCTTAGCTGGCGGGAGTGCAGATACGCAGTATTTT
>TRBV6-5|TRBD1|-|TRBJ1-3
CASRPDRGTGNTIYF
TGTGCCAGCAGGCCGGACAGGGGGACTGGAAACACCATATATTTT
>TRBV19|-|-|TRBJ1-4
CASTGWADEKLFF
TGTGCCAGTACGGGATGGGCGGATGAAAAACTGTTTTTT
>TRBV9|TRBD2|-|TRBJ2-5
CASSVGGLAGVRETQYF
TGTGCCAGCAGCGTAGGGGGACTAGCGGGAGTCCGGGAGACCCAGTACTTC
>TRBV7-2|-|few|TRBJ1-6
CASSLLGRASYNSPLHF
TGTGCCAGCAGCTTATTGGGCAGGGCCTCCTATAATTCACCCCTCCACTTT
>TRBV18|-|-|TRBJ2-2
CASSPRAVDTGELFF
TGTGCCAGCTCACCACGGGCAGTGGACACCGGGGAGCTGTTTTTT
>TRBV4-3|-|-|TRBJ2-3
CASSQDGGAPTPDTQYF
TGCGCCAGCAGCCAAGATGGGGGGGCTCCAACCCCAGATACGCAGTATTTT
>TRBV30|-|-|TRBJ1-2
CAWSVGTDIYTF
TGTGCCTGGAGTGTGGGTACAGACATCTACACCTTC
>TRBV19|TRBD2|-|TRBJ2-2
CASSSKGLAGTLFTGELFF
TGTGCCAGTAGTTCCAAAGGACTAGCGGGGACCTTATTTACCGGGGAGCTGTTTTTT
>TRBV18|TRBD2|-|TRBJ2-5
CASSQRLALETQYF
TGTGCCAGCTCACAACGACTAGCGCTAGAGACCCAGTACTTC
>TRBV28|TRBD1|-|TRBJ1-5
CASRQNRGPEPQHF
TGTGCCAGCAGGCAAAATAGGGGGCCAGAGCCCCAGCATTTT
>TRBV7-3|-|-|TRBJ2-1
CASSSGGYNEQFF
TGTGCCAGCAGCTCTGGCGGTTACAATGAGCAGTTCTTC
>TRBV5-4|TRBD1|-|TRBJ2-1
CASSYGQGLGNEQFF
TGTGCCAGCAGCTACGGACAGGGTCTAGGCAATGAGCAGTTCTTC
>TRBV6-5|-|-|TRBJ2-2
CASRTANTGELFF
TGTGCCAGCCGGACAGCGAACACCGGGGAGCTGTTTTTT
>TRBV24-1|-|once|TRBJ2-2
CATSDSGLYYTGELFF
TGTGCCACCAGTGACTCAGGACTATACTACACCGGGGAGCTGTTTTTT
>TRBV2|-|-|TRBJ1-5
CASREARGSNQPQHF
TGTGCCAGCAGGGAAGCCAGGGGTAGCAATCAGCCCCAGCATTTT
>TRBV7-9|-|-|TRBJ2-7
CASSPAPTYEQYF
TGTGCCAGCAGCCCCGCCCCTACCTACGAGCAGTACTTC